These T cell receptor beta chains were read from a single sample in a study of blood T cells in healthy people across ages. Each CDR3 protein is one row after TCRdb ran MiXCR on the 5' RACE reads. The sample holds over 700,000 distinct CDR3 sequences, roughly 50% seen once. The sequenced sample consisted of blood. The source is a man of 80 years or more in good health. CDR3s include the opening cysteine and the closing phenylalanine or tryptophan. A D gene is named only where the DNA matches it firmly. Clone size, where shown, is once, few, many, or a class for clones that have expanded.

J gene | V gene | D gene | clone size | CDR3 DNA | CDR3 protein
TRBJ2-7 | TRBV6-5 | TRBD2 | few | TGTGCCAGCAGTCTCCTAGCGGGAGGTTACGAGCAGTACTTC | CASSLLAGGYEQYF
TRBJ2-3 | TRBV21-1 | . | . | TGTGCCAGCAGCAGACGGACTAGCGGGAGAAAGGATACGCAGTATTTT | CASSRRTSGRKDTQYF
TRBJ2-1 | TRBV11-1 | TRBD2 | . | TGTGCCAGCAGCTCCCTTCGTGGGCGGGAGATATTGAATGAGCAGTTCTTC | CASSSLRGREILNEQFF
TRBJ2-7 | TRBV6-2/TRBV6-3 | . | once | TGTGCCAGCAGCGCGGGCTGGGGGACCTACGAGCAGTACTTC | CASSAGWGTYEQYF
TRBJ1-1 | TRBV27 | . | . | TGTGCCAGCAGTGTAGAGGATTACACTGAAGCTTTCTTT | CASSVEDYTEAFF
TRBJ1-1 | TRBV6-5 | . | . | TGTGCCAGCAGTCGGGAGGAAAGGGCTAACACTGAAGCTTTCTTT | CASSREERANTEAFF
TRBJ2-5 | TRBV12-3/TRBV12-4 | . | once | TGTGCCAGCAACCTAGGGGCCAGGGGCAATGAGCAGTACTTC | CASNLGARGNEQYF
TRBJ1-1 | TRBV14 | . | few | TGTGCCAGCAGCCAGAAGCTGAACACTGAAGCTTTCTTT | CASSQKLNTEAFF
TRBJ1-1 | TRBV4-1 | . | . | TGCGCCAGCAGCCTGCCTCTTGGAGCCGGGACTGAAGCTTTCTTT | CASSLPLGAGTEAFF
TRBJ2-7 | TRBV27 | . | . | TGTGCCAGCAGTTGCGGCGGAAAAAGCTCCTACGAGCAGTACTTC | CASSCGGKSSYEQYF
TRBJ2-1 | TRBV7-2 | . | . | TGTGCCAGCAGCTCCCCGGGACCGCAACAGGGGCAGTTCTTC | CASSSPGPQQGQFF
TRBJ1-5 | TRBV12-3/TRBV12-4 | TRBD1 | few | TGTGCCAGCAGGCCACCGGGACAGGGAGGCAATCAGCCCCAGCATTTT | CASRPPGQGGNQPQHF
TRBJ2-3 | TRBV30 | . | . | TGTGCCTCCCACCTTCCGGGACCCTGGGAGCACAGATACGCGTATTTT | CASHLPGPWEHRYAYF
TRBJ2-1 | TRBV12-3/TRBV12-4 | TRBD2 | . | TGTGCCAGCTCCTCCGGGACTAGCGGGAGGATATCCTACAATGAGCAGTTCTTC | CASSSGTSGRISYNEQFF
TRBJ2-5 | TRBV9 | . | few | TGTGCCAGCAGCGTAGTTCCGGGCGGGGAGACCCAGTACTTC | CASSVVPGGETQYF
TRBJ2-7 | TRBV12-3/TRBV12-4 | TRBD2 | few | TGTGCCAGCAAAGTACTAGCGGGCCCCTCCTACGAGCAGTACTTC | CASKVLAGPSYEQYF
TRBJ1-4 | TRBV24-1 | . | . | TGTGCCACCAGTGACACGGGACTTAATGAAAAACTGTTTTTT | CATSDTGLNEKLFF
TRBJ2-5 | TRBV28 | TRBD2 | few | TGTGCCAGCACCACGGGGGAGGGTTTGGACCAGTACTTC | CASTTGEGLDQYF